This TCR beta chain was recovered during a study of molecular identifiers for immune sequencing clone quantification. Study-level points and caveats: Sizes of highly expanded clones could be underestimated through identical TCRs sharing a barcode.

Germline CDR1 is MNHEY and CDR2 is SVGAGI. The CDR3 contains 13 residues. V was shortened by 0 bases and J by 11 bases, with 8 bases between the two germline ends. Ten or more counts support this clonotype. Its antigen is not known. Previously described methods and listed TCR primers were used for bulk TCR libraries. TCRdb independently ran MiXCR on the PCR reads; one entry per CDR3 protein. Counted here are about 640,000 distinct CDR3 sequences, 15% to 20% occurring once; the ten biggest clones make up roughly 0.85%. This sequence was found in a human donor in good health. Some libraries in this study had Jurkat cell RNA spiked in. The genes are TRBV6-5 and TRBJ1-6; no reliable D call. Sequenced sample: naive CD8+ T cells from blood, with Jurkat cell RNA spiked in. Subset described: FACS-sorted CD8+CD4-CCR7+CD45RA+ naive T cells. CDR3 nucleotide sequence: TGTGCCAGCAGTTACTCGATAGGAACACCCCTCCACTTT. Its protein is CASSYSIGTPLHF.